This is a list of T cell receptor beta chains from one sample in a study of shared clonotypes between healthy human individuals. Using immunoSEQ multiplex PCR, the repertoire was profiled, and TCRdb retains in-frame clones only, with some absent. The sample contains 650,000 to 700,000 clones, less than 95% of which appear only once. The specimen sequenced was memory CD8+ T cells from PBMCs. The receptors here all came from a man aged 18-30 years in good health. Some clones in this sample may be carry-over from other donors' samples. Both conserved end residues are part of each CDR3. The order of the fields is D gene, V gene, clone size, J gene, CDR3 protein, CDR3 DNA. The D gene is left open where the match is weak. Clone size is shown for a subset of rows, as once, few, many or a class of expanded clone.

>TRBD1|TRBV5-4|few|TRBJ1-2
CASSFRGQGNYGYTF
TGTGCCAGCAGCTTTAGGGGGCAGGGGAACTATGGCTACACCTTC
>-|TRBV28|-|TRBJ1-5
CASSLWGSNQPQHF
TGTGCCAGCAGTTTATGGGGGAGCAATCAGCCCCAGCATTTT
>TRBD2|TRBV18|once|TRBJ2-1
CASSPPPSGSGDEQFF
TGTGCCAGCTCACCACCGCCTAGCGGGAGTGGCGATGAGCAGTTCTTC
>-|TRBV14|-|TRBJ2-3
CASSQGHRGRLSTDTQYF
TGTGCCAGCAGCCAAGGCCACAGAGGGCGGTTGAGCACAGATACGCAGTATTTT
>-|TRBV28|-|TRBJ2-7
CASSYAGQGEYEQYF
TGTGCCAGCAGTTATGCAGGGCAGGGTGAATACGAGCAGTACTTC
>-|TRBV6-4|-|TRBJ1-2
CASSKGPEANYGYTF
TGTGCCAGCAGTAAAGGTCCTGAGGCTAACTATGGCTACACCTTC
>-|TRBV19|few|TRBJ1-1
CASSTPGYTEAFF
TGTGCCAGTAGTACCCCAGGGTACACTGAAGCTTTCTTT
>-|TRBV9|-|TRBJ2-7
CASSEGTRFYEQYF
TGTGCCAGCAGCGAAGGGACGCGGTTCTACGAGCAGTACTTC
>-|TRBV29-1|once|TRBJ1-2
CSEGGGYTF
TGCAGCGAGGGGGGGGGCTACACCTTC
>TRBD1|TRBV15|once|TRBJ2-1
CATSRHRDRVNNEQFF
TGTGCCACCAGCAGACACCGGGACAGAGTTAACAATGAGCAGTTCTTC
>-|TRBV6-6|-|TRBJ2-7
CASRRGLYEEQYF
TGTGCCAGCAGGCGGGGCCTCTACGAGGAGCAGTACTTC
>-|TRBV21-1|-|TRBJ2-7
CASSQVAGGPYEQYF
TGTGCCAGCTCCCAAGTGGCAGGGGGACCCTACGAGCAGTACTTC
>-|TRBV4-1|-|TRBJ1-1
CASSQGSEGRNTEAFF
TGCGCCAGCAGCCAAGGAAGCGAGGGCAGGAACACTGAAGCTTTCTTT
>-|TRBV15|-|TRBJ2-3
CATSRGGRTDTQYF
TGTGCCACCAGCAGAGGAGGGCGCACAGATACGCAGTATTTT
>-|TRBV23-1|-|TRBJ1-5
CASSQSGREPQPQHF
TGCGCCAGCAGTCAATCGGGTCGCGAGCCTCAGCCCCAGCATTTT
>-|TRBV28|-|TRBJ1-5
CASSLHRDVGSDQPQHF
TGTGCCAGCAGTTTGCACAGGGATGTAGGGTCGGATCAGCCCCAGCATTTT
>-|TRBV6-5|-|TRBJ1-2
CASSYAVSEAGYTF
TGTGCCAGCAGTTATGCGGTATCGGAGGCTGGCTACACCTTC
>TRBD2|TRBV10-2|-|TRBJ2-1
CASTVGGEQFF
TGCGCCAGCACCGTGGGGGGGGAGCAGTTCTTC
>TRBD2|TRBV5-1|-|TRBJ2-2
CASSAGLAGNTGELFF
TGCGCCAGCAGCGCGGGACTAGCGGGGAACACCGGGGAGCTGTTTTTT
>-|TRBV5-1|-|TRBJ1-2
CASSLDNEWGTYGYTF
TGCGCCAGCAGCTTGGATAATGAGTGGGGTACCTATGGCTACACCTTC
>TRBD2|TRBV29-1|-|TRBJ2-2
CSVELAGGTGELFF
TGCAGCGTTGAATTAGCGGGAGGTACCGGGGAGCTGTTTTTT
>-|TRBV28|-|TRBJ2-1
CASSFWGHSYNEQFF
TGTGCCAGCAGTTTTTGGGGGCACTCCTACAATGAGCAGTTCTTC
>-|TRBV7-3|-|TRBJ2-1
CASSYSREQVKFF
TGTGCCAGCAGTTACTCTAGGGAGCAGGTAAAGTTCTTC
>TRBD2|TRBV7-9|-|TRBJ2-3
CASSLGLAGLNF
TGTGCCAGCAGCCTAGGACTAGCGGGGCTAAATTTT
>-|TRBV9|-|TRBJ2-3
CASSGRGPLHTDTQYF
TGTGCCAGCAGCGGGAGAGGACCCCTTCACACAGATACGCAGTATTTT
>TRBD1|TRBV27|-|TRBJ2-5
CASSLSRGRGETQYF
TGTGCCAGCAGTTTATCGAGGGGGCGAGGGGAGACCCAGTACTTC
>TRBD1|TRBV14|-|TRBJ2-7
CASSQTGGESYEQYF
TGTGCCAGCAGCCAAACAGGGGGTGAATCCTACGAGCAGTACTTC
>-|TRBV9|-|TRBJ2-2
CASSGGDSSGELFF
TGTGCCAGCAGCGGCGGGGACAGCTCCGGGGAGCTGTTTTTT
>-|TRBV28|-|TRBJ2-7
CASSRTRGSGLEGWPYEQYF
TGTGCCAGCAGTCGGACCCGGGGGTCAGGGTTGGAGGGATGGCCCTACGAGCAGTACTTC
>-|TRBV29-1|-|TRBJ2-1
CSVTPSTRTYNEQFF
TGCAGCGTGACGCCGAGCACCCGGACGTATAATGAGCAGTTCTTC
>-|TRBV27|-|TRBJ2-3
CASNRIAADRGADTQYF
TGTGCCAGCAACAGGATAGCGGCTGATCGAGGCGCAGATACGCAGTATTTT
>-|TRBV7-6|-|TRBJ2-1
CASSLERGNNEQFF
TGTGCCAGCAGCTTAGAACGGGGAAACAATGAGCAGTTCTTC
>-|TRBV19|-|TRBJ1-2
CASRTALYGYTF
TGTGCCAGTAGGACAGCTCTCTATGGCTACACCTTC
>-|TRBV5-4|once|TRBJ2-7
CASSLGGPPYEQYF
TGTGCCAGCAGCTTGGGCGGGCCCCCCTACGAGCAGTACTTC
>TRBD1|TRBV6-5|-|TRBJ2-7
CASSYGQGALEQYF
TGTGCCAGCAGTTACGGGCAGGGGGCCCTCGAGCAGTACTTC
>-|TRBV4-3|-|TRBJ2-2
CASSQVYSLPPSGELFF
TGCGCCAGCAGCCAAGTTTACTCCCTCCCTCCTTCCGGGGAGCTGTTTTTT
>TRBD1|TRBV7-2|-|TRBJ1-2
CASSLGGQWNGYTF
TGTGCCAGCAGCTTGGGGGGACAGTGGAATGGCTACACCTTC
>-|TRBV13|-|TRBJ1-2
CASSLGGTYGYTF
TGTGCCAGCAGCTTAGGGGGGACCTATGGCTACACCTTC
>-|TRBV30|-|TRBJ1-1
CAWYGLGTEAFF
TGTGCCTGGTACGGATTAGGGACTGAAGCTTTCTTT
>-|TRBV6-6|-|TRBJ1-5
CASSYEAGVQPQHF
TGTGCCAGCAGTTATGAGGCAGGGGTGCAGCCCCAGCATTTT
>-|TRBV28|once|TRBJ2-7
CASSFLPPDSYEQYF
TGTGCCAGCAGTTTCCTGCCCCCAGACAGCTACGAGCAGTACTTC
>TRBD1|TRBV7-2|-|TRBJ2-7
CASSPQGVAYEQYF
TGTGCCAGCAGCCCCCAGGGGGTGGCATACGAGCAGTACTTC
>TRBD1|TRBV4-1|-|TRBJ2-1
CASSQRDRGIVGEQFF
TGCGCCAGCAGCCAGAGGGACAGGGGCATCGTCGGTGAGCAGTTCTTC
>TRBD1|TRBV6-1|-|TRBJ1-2
CASFSRQGLYGYTF
TGTGCCAGCTTCTCCCGACAGGGGCTCTATGGCTACACCTTC
>-|TRBV11-2|-|TRBJ2-7
CASSPPAMGLPYEQYF
TGTGCCAGCAGCCCACCGGCCATGGGGCTCCCCTACGAGCAGTACTTC
>TRBD1|TRBV13|-|TRBJ2-5
CASSPPWTGRKETQYF
TGTGCCAGCAGCCCTCCTTGGACAGGGCGCAAGGAGACCCAGTACTTC
>-|TRBV29-1|-|TRBJ2-2
CSVEDLQGRTGELFF
TGCAGCGTTGAAGATCTCCAGGGAAGAACCGGGGAGCTGTTTTTT
>-|TRBV13|-|TRBJ2-3
CASSLGGLKVDTQYF
TGTGCCAGCAGCTTGGGCGGGTTAAAGGTGGATACGCAGTATTTT
>TRBD1|TRBV29-1|once|TRBJ2-7
CSVSTDRVREQYF
TGCAGCGTTTCTACCGACAGGGTGCGTGAGCAGTACTTC
>-|TRBV27|-|TRBJ2-1
CASSLGQTSYNEQFF
TGTGCCAGCAGTCTGGGCCAAACCTCCTACAATGAGCAGTTCTTC
>TRBD1|TRBV27|-|TRBJ2-7
CASSPTRGRSYEQYF
TGTGCCAGCAGCCCTACCAGGGGGCGATCCTACGAGCAGTACTTC
>-|TRBV15|-|TRBJ1-1
CATSTHRVNTEAFF
TGTGCCACCAGCACACACAGGGTGAACACTGAAGCTTTCTTT
>-|TRBV6-1|-|TRBJ1-2
CASSEALRFQGYTF
TGTGCCAGCAGTGAAGCGCTGCGGTTCCAGGGCTACACCTTC
>-|TRBV29-1|-|TRBJ2-1
CSVVPISDEQFF
TGCAGCGTTGTCCCTATCAGCGATGAGCAGTTCTTC
>TRBD1|TRBV5-4|-|TRBJ2-7
CASSLHSTPGQREQYF
TGTGCCAGCAGCCTACACAGTACACCGGGACAGAGAGAGCAGTACTTC
>-|TRBV9|-|TRBJ2-7
CASSVGGNSEQYF
TGTGCCAGCAGCGTAGGCGGGAACAGCGAGCAGTACTTC
>-|TRBV25-1|-|TRBJ2-7
CASSEQVGQYEQYF
TGTGCCAGCAGTGAGCAAGTGGGGCAGTACGAGCAGTACTTC
>-|TRBV27|-|TRBJ2-1
CASSFMERSNEQFF
TGTGCCAGCAGTTTTATGGAGCGGAGCAATGAGCAGTTCTTC